The 11 T cell receptor beta chains below all came from one sample that was sequenced in a study of cytomegalovirus exposure and HLA in healthy donors. Use of 60 Vbeta and 13 Jbeta primers characterized the PCR. Profiled with immunoSEQ multiplex PCR; TCRdb holds only in-frame clones, not every one. The data show about 94,000 clones, about four fifths seen once. The specimen was PBMCs. The receptors originated from a human donor in good health.

The rearrangement uses TRBV9 and TRBJ2-5, with D possibly being TRBD2 (5 bases). V lost 3 bases and J lost 4, with 13 bases in between. Germline CDR1 SGDLS, CDR2 YYNGEE. The CDR3 contains 14 residues. Written as DNA, the CDR3 is TGTGCCAGCAGCGCCAATAGCGAGAGAGAGACCCAGTACTTC. Translating it yields CASSANSERETQYF.

CDR3 sequence (DNA): TGTGCCATCAATATAGCGGGAGGAGGTGGTACGTACAATGAGCAGTTCTTC. Protein sequence: CAINIAGGGGTYNEQFF. The rearrangement uses TRBV10-3 and TRBJ2-1; 10 bases are shared with TRBD2. The CDR3 covers 17 residues. Germline assignment: CDR1 ENHRY and CDR2 SYGVKD. Trimming removed 7 bases from V and 4 bases from J; junction bases left unmatched: 13.

This clone was picked up a small number of times. The J gene is TRBJ2-7, the V gene TRBV6-5; D possibly corresponds to TRBD2 (5 bases). V was shortened by 5 bases and J by 6 bases, with 11 bases between the two germline ends. CDR1 is MNHEY, CDR2 SVGAGI, per germline. The CDR3 extends over 12 amino acids. As DNA, the CDR3 is TGTGCCAGCAGTCAAACTAGAAGCGAGCAGTACTTC. It codes for CASSQTRSEQYF.

The J gene is TRBJ2-5, the V gene TRBV11-3; tentative D call: TRBD2 (6 bases). The CDR3 consists of 15 residues. V lost 3 bases, J lost 4 bases, and 15 bases lay in between. CDR1 is SGHNT, CDR2 YENEEA, per germline. The CDR3 region is CASSLGGTLGETQYF. The DNA for the CDR3 is TGTGCCAGCAGCTTGGGCGGGACTTTGGGAGAGACCCAGTACTTC.

The genes are TRBV5-4 and TRBJ2-5, with TRBD1 as a possible D gene (6 bases). The V end was cut by 6 bases, the J end by 5 bases, with 17 bases between. Germline CDR1 is SGHNT and CDR2 is YYREEE (reference sequence). The length of the CDR3 is 14 residues. CDR3 in DNA: TGTGCCAGCACCTCGGGCCAGGGGATGGAGACCCAGTACTTC. Its protein is CASTSGQGMETQYF.

The V call is TRBV5-1, the J call TRBJ2-3, with 7 bases matching TRBD2. Looked up from germline, CDR1 is SGHRS and CDR2 is YFSETQ. The CDR3 covers 14 residues. J gave up 4 bases and V 1 base, and 3 bases lay outside the gene matches. The CDR3 DNA reads TGCGCCAGCAGCTTGCGGCTAGCGGCAGATACGCAGTATTTT. Protein: CASSLRLAADTQYF. Drawing the rest from reference TRBV5-1 and TRBJ2-3, the complete variable domain is KAGVTQTPRYLIKTRGQQVTLSCSPISGHRSVSWYQQTPGQGLQFLFEYFSETQRNKGNFPGRFSGRQFSNSRSEMNVSTLELGDSALYLCASSLRLAADTQYFGPGTRLTVL.

The count of this clone is one. This chain links TRBV25-1 with TRBJ2-3; 7 bases line up with TRBD1. Unmatched junction bases numbered 5, after V lost 5 bases and J lost 0 bases. CDR1 is MGHDK, CDR2 SYGVNS, per germline. The CDR3 has 15 amino acids. CDR3 nucleotides: TGTGCCAGCAGTCCGAAGGGGGCTAGCACAGATACGCAGTATTTT. This encodes CASSPKGASTDTQYF.

V is TRBV27 and J is TRBJ2-7, with 11 bases identical to TRBD2. Looked up from germline, CDR1 is MNHEY and CDR2 is SMNVEV (reference sequence). This CDR3 comprises 14 residues. With V trimmed by 6 bases and J by 2 bases, 3 bases remained unmatched. CDR3 nucleotide sequence: TGTGCCAGCAGCCCGGGACTAGCGGCCTACGAGCAGTACTTC. Its protein product is CASSPGLAAYEQYF.

The chain employs TRBV4-2 and TRBJ2-3; D is unclear. V gave up 7 bases and J gave up 6 bases, with 5 bases separating them. The CDR3 is made up of 10 amino acids. CDR1 is LGHNA and CDR2 is YNFKEQ in the germline V gene. CDR3 bases: TGTGCCAGCAACGGGGATACGCAGTATTTT. Its protein product is CASNGDTQYF.

This clone appeared once. The J gene is TRBJ2-3, the V gene TRBV4-3; 11 bases line up with TRBD2. V was clipped by 3 bases and J by 2 bases; unmatched bases: 1. In germline, CDR1 is LGHNA, CDR2 YSLEER. This CDR3 is built from 15 residues. The CDR3 loop is CASSQTSGVTDTQYF. Here the CDR3 DNA reads TGCGCCAGCAGCCAGACTAGCGGGGTCACAGATACGCAGTATTTT.

This chain links TRBV5-1 with TRBJ1-1; unclear D gene. This CDR3 is built from 14 residues. Germline V lookup: CDR1 SGHRS, CDR2 YFSETQ. Trimming removed 0 bases at V and 6 bases at J, with 12 bases between. CDR3 residues: CASSLEPGRSEAFF. In nucleotides, the CDR3 is TGCGCCAGCAGCTTGGAACCGGGGAGGTCTGAAGCTTTCTTT.